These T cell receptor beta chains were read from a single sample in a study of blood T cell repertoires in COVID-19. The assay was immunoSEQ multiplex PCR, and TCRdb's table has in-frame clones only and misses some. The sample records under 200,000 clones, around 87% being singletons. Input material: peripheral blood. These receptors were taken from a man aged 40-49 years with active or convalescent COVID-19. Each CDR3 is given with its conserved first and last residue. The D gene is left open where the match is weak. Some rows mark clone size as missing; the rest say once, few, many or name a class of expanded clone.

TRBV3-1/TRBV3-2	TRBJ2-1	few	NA	CASSQGTVNEQFF	TGTGCCAGCAGCCAAGGGACAGTCAATGAGCAGTTCTTC
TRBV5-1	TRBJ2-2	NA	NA	CASSLAGAATGELFF	TGCGCCAGCAGCTTGGCTGGAGCAGCTACCGGGGAGCTGTTTTTT
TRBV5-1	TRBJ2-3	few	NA	CASSLGQGFYTDTQYF	TGCGCCAGCAGCTTGGGCCAGGGATTCTACACAGATACGCAGTATTTT
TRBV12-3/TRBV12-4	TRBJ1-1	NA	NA	CASSYRETEAFF	TGTGCCAGCAGCTACAGGGAGACTGAAGCTTTCTTT
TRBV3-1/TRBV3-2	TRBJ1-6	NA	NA	CASSHAGTQSSYNSPLHF	TGTGCCAGCAGCCATGCCGGGACACAAAGCTCCTATAATTCACCCCTCCACTTT
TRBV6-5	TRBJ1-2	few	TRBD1	CASSLLRGRANYGYTF	TGTGCCAGCAGTTTACTCAGGGGGCGTGCTAACTATGGCTACACCTTC
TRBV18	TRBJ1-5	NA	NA	CASSVRVDQPQHF	TGTGCCAGCTCGGTCCGGGTCGATCAGCCCCAGCATTTT
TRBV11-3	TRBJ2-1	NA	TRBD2	CASSTGLAGGQRVEQFF	TGTGCCAGCAGCACAGGACTAGCGGGGGGGCAGCGAGTTGAGCAGTTCTTC
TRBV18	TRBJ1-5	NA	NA	CASSPLAGVRNQPQHF	TGTGCCAGCTCACCACTTGCGGGGGTAAGGAATCAGCCCCAGCATTTT
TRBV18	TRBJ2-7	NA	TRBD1	CASSPGTASSYEQYF	TGTGCCAGCTCACCTGGGACAGCTAGCTCCTACGAGCAGTACTTC
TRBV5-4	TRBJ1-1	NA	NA	CASSGGGDYTEAFF	TGTGCCAGCAGCGGCGGGGGGGATTACACTGAAGCTTTCTTT
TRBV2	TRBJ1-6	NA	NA	CASRLGGAYSPLHF	TGTGCCAGCAGACTCGGTGGGGCGTATTCACCCCTCCACTTT
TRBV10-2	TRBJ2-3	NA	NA	CASSEGGTANTDTQYF	TGCGCCAGCAGTGAGGGAGGGACAGCTAACACAGATACGCAGTATTTT
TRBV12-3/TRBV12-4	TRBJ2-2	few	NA	CASSRPGTGELFF	TGTGCCAGCAGCCGCCCCGGGACCGGGGAGCTGTTTTTT
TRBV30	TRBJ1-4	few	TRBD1	CAGDRGLGEEKLFF	TGTGCCGGTGACAGGGGGCTTGGGGAAGAAAAACTGTTTTTT
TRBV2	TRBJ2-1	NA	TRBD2	CASSSYGGPRRLAGGSEQFF	TGTGCCAGCAGTAGTTACGGGGGGCCCCGTCGACTAGCGGGGGGGAGTGAGCAGTTCTTC
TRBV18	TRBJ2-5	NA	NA	CASSPRQGETQYF	TGTGCCAGCTCACCCCGTCAGGGAGAGACCCAGTACTTC
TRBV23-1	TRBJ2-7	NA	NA	CASSQHSSYEQYF	TGCGCCAGCAGTCAACACAGCTCCTACGAGCAGTACTTC
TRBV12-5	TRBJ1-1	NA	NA	CASGPTGWNTEAFF	TGTGCTAGTGGTCCGACAGGATGGAACACTGAAGCTTTCTTT
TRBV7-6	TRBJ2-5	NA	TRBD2	CASSLLTSAPSQETQYF	TGTGCCAGCAGCCTGCTCACTAGCGCACCGTCTCAAGAGACCCAGTACTTC
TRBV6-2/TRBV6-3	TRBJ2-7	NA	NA	CASSRLTGWREQYF	TGTGCCAGCAGCCGTTTGACAGGCTGGCGGGAGCAGTACTTC
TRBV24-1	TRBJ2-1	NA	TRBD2	CATSEPSGGVPNEQFF	TGTGCCACCAGTGAGCCTAGCGGGGGGGTACCCAATGAGCAGTTCTTC